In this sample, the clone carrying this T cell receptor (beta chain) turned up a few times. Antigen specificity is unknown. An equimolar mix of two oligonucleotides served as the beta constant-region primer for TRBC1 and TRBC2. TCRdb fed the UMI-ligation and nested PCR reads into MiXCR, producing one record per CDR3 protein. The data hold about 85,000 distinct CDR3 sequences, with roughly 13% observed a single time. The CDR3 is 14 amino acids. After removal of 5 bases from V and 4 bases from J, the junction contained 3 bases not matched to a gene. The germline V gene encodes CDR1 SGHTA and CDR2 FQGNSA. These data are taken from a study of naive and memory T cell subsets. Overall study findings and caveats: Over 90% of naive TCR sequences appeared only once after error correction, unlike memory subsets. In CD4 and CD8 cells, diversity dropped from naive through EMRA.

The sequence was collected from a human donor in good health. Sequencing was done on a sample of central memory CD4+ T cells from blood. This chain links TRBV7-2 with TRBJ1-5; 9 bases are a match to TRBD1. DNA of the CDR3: TGTGCCAGCAGCGAGGGACAGGGTAATCAGCCCCAGCATTTT. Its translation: CASSEGQGNQPQHF.